Presented here are 3 T cell receptor beta chains from one specimen sequenced in a study of CD8 T cells in Susac syndrome. Roughly 0.45 to 1 ug RNA was reverse transcribed with random hexamers. TCRdb called the immunoSEQ multiplex PCR reads again in MiXCR, with one record for every CDR3 protein. The sample lists around 200,000 distinct CDR3 sequences, nearly 97% occurring once. The sequencing sample was made of CD4+ T cells from PBMCs. Source of these receptors: a human donor with multiple sclerosis.

The V call is TRBV4-1, the J call TRBJ2-1; D not certain. V was cut by 3 bases and J by 10 bases, with 10 bases left in between. CDR3 length equals 12 residues. CDR1 MGHRA and CDR2 YSYEKL come from the germline V gene. Here the CDR3 reads CASSHYSPEQFF. In nucleotides, the CDR3 is TGCGCCAGCAGCCACTATTCTCCCGAGCAGTTCTTC.

DNA of the CDR3: TGCAGCGTTGAGGGGTATCCACGGCAGGAAAAACTGTTTTTT. This gives the protein CSVEGYPRQEKLFF. The chain couples TRBV29-1 to TRBJ1-4; D gene unclear. This CDR3 spans 14 amino acids. Germline values: CDR1 SQVTM, CDR2 ANQGSEA. V shed 3 bases and J shed 8 bases, with 16 bases lying between them.

The chain carries TRBV30 and TRBJ2-7; perhaps TRBD1 as D (6 bases). V was cut by 2 bases and J by 5 bases, with 7 bases left in between. Looked up from germline, CDR1 is GTSNPN and CDR2 is SVGIG (reference sequence). The CDR3 consists of 11 residues. CDR3 loop: CAWSHRDEQYF. As DNA, the CDR3 is TGTGCCTGGAGTCACAGGGACGAGCAGTACTTC.